Below, 9 T cell receptor beta chains from the same sample are listed, as sequenced in a study of T cell responses to AZD1222 COVID-19 vaccine. Sequenced by immunoSEQ multiplex PCR; TCRdb stores in-frame clones only, minus some. The sample contains about 140,000 clones, 85% to 90% of which appear only once. The source was peripheral blood, collected 28 days after the second AZD1222 dose. The origin of the receptors is an adult who received the AZD1222 COVID-19 vaccine.

The chain has TRBV4-1 and TRBJ2-1; 8 bases are shared with TRBD2. The CDR3 runs to 17 residues. V lost 8 bases, J lost 0 bases, and 12 bases stayed unmatched. The germline CDR1 and CDR2 sequences are MGHRA and YSYEKL. The CDR3 here is CASVKDFSGISYNEQFF. The CDR3 nucleotides read TGCGCCAGCGTAAAAGATTTTAGCGGGATCTCCTACAATGAGCAGTTCTTC.

This chain uses TRBV5-1 with TRBJ2-7; 7 positions agree with TRBD2. Germline V gene data show CDR1 as SGHRS and CDR2 as YFSETQ. The CDR3 length is 14 residues. The V and J ends lost 0 bases and 7 bases, in that order; junction bases with no gene match: 7. The CDR3 loop is CASSLVGGTREQYF. The CDR3 DNA reads TGCGCCAGCAGCTTGGTCGGGGGGACTCGGGAGCAGTACTTC.

This chain links TRBV18 with TRBJ1-2; 9 bases are a match to TRBD1. Germline loops: CDR1 KGHSH, CDR2 LQKENI. The CDR3 has 15 residues. Trimming took 3 bases from V and 4 from J; bases not matched to a gene: 6. In DNA form, the CDR3 reads TGTGCCAGCTCACCCCCCGGACAGGGGTCCTATGGCTACACCTTC. Translation: CASSPPGQGSYGYTF.

This rearrangement joins TRBV25-1 to TRBJ1-3; D call uncertain. Germline V CDR1 and CDR2: MGHDK, SYGVNS. CDR3 length: 13 residues. V was clipped by 6 bases and J by 0 bases, with 6 bases between them. The CDR3, as DNA: TGTGCCAGCAGGGGAAGCTCTGGAAACACCATATATTTT. This gives the protein CASRGSSGNTIYF.

CDR3 bases: TGTGCCAGCAGTTTGGTAGGGTCGGGCGAGACCCAGTACTTC. It codes for CASSLVGSGETQYF. The rearrangement joins TRBV28 to TRBJ2-5, with no clear D. The germline gives CDR1 MDHEN, CDR2 SYDVKM. V shed 3 bases and J shed 5 bases, with 13 bases lying between them. The CDR3 is 14 residues long.

This clone has just one count. The rearrangement uses TRBV18 and TRBJ1-5; D remains unclear. The CDR3 contains 16 residues. V was trimmed by 4 bases and J by 0 bases, leaving 13 bases between them. CDR1 KGHSH and CDR2 LQKENI come from the germline V gene. CDR3: CASSQNQVTSNQPQHF. The CDR3 coding sequence is TGTGCCAGCTCACAAAACCAGGTGACTAGCAATCAGCCCCAGCATTTT.

V and J are TRBV5-1 and TRBJ2-7; a weak D match, TRBD2 (6 bases). The germline V gene has CDR1 SGHRS and CDR2 YFSETQ. Deletions cut 0 bases from V and 7 bases from J, with 11 bases between. The CDR3 runs 13 residues. In DNA, the CDR3 is TGCGCCAGCAGCTTGGATGCGGGACTTGAGCAGTACTTC. Translated, it gives CASSLDAGLEQYF.

The rearrangement joins TRBV19 to TRBJ2-7; no definite D call. Germline V CDR1 and CDR2: LNHDA, SQIVND (reference sequence). V gave up 6 bases and J gave up 5 bases, with 17 bases separating them. CDR3 length: 14 residues. The chain's CDR3 is CASSPSVFRNEQYF. In nucleotides, the CDR3 is TGTGCCAGTAGCCCCTCAGTGTTTAGGAACGAGCAGTACTTC.

This rearrangement joins TRBV6-6 to TRBJ1-5; 7 bases align to TRBD1. This CDR3 region has 15 residues. The germline gives CDR1 MNHNY, CDR2 SVGAGI (reference sequence). Trimming removed 7 bases from V and 3 bases from J; junction bases left unmatched: 9. CDR3 nucleotide sequence: TGTGCCAGCATGGGGGCAGGGGGTACCAATCAGCCCCAGCATTTT. Its protein is CASMGAGGTNQPQHF.